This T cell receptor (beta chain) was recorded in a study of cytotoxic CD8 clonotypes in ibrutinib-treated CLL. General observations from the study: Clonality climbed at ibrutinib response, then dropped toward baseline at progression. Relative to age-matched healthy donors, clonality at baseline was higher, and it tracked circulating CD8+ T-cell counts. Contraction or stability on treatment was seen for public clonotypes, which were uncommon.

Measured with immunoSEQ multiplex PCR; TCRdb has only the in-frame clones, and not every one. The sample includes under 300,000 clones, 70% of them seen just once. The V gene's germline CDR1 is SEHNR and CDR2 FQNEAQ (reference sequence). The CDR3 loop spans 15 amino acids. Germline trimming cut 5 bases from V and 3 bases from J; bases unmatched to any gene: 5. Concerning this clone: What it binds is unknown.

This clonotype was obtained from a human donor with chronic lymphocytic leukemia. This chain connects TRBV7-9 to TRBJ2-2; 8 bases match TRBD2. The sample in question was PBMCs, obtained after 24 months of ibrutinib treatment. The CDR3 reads CASSRLAGDTGELFF. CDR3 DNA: TGTGCCAGCAGCAGGCTAGCGGGCGACACCGGGGAGCTGTTTTTT.